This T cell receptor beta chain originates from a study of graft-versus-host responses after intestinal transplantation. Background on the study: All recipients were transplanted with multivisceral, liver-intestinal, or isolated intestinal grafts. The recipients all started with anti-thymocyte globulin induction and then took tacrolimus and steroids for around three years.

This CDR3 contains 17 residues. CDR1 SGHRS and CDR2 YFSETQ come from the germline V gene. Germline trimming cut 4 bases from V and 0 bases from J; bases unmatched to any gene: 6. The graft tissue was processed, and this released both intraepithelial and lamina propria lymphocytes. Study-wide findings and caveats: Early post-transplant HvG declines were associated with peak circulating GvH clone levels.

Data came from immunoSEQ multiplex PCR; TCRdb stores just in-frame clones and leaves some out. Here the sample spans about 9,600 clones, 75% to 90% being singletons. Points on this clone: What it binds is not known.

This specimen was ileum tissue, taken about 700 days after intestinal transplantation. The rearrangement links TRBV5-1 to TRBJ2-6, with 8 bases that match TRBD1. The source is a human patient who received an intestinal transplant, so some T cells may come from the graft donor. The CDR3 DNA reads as TGCGCCAGCAGCCGACAGGGGACAAGCTCTGGGGCCAACGTCCTGACTTTC. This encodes CASSRQGTSSGANVLTF.